The present TCR beta chain was sequenced within a study of patients and donors after allogeneic stem cell transplantation. This clonotype was seen a few times. TCRdb called the RT-PCR reads again in MiXCR, with one record for every CDR3 protein. The profile shows approximately 170,000 distinct CDR3 sequences, roughly 31% of them singletons. The germline V gene encodes CDR1 SGHRS and CDR2 YFSETQ. V lost 1 base, J lost 1 base, and 11 bases lay in between. This CDR3 comprises 15 residues. The chain couples TRBV5-1 to TRBJ1-1; no clear D. The origin of this receptor is a human donor who was either an allogeneic HSCT recipient or a stem cell or donor lymphocyte infusion donor (not recorded which). It is not recorded whose cells these are; they may come from a transplant donor. Sequencing was performed on blood, either unsorted or a sorted T cell fraction (not recorded which). The CDR3 bases are TGCGCCAGCAGCTTGATAGGCACCGGGAACACTGAAGCTTTCTTT. Encoded protein: CASSLIGTGNTEAFF.